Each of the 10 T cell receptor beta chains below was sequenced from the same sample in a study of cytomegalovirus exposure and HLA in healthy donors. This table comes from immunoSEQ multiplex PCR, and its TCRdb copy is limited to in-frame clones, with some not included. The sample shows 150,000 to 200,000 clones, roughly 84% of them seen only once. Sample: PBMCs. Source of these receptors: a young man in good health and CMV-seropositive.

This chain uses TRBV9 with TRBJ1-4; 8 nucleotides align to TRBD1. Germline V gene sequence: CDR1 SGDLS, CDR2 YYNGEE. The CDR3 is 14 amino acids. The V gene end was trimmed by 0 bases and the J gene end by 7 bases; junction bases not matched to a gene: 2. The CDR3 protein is CASSVDRGTEKLFF. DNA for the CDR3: TGTGCCAGCAGCGTAGACAGGGGGACTGAAAAACTGTTTTTT. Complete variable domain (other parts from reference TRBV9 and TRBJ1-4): DSGVTQTPKHLITATGQRVTLRCSPRSGDLSVYWYQQSLDQGLQFLIQYYNGEERAKGNILERFSAQQFPDLHSELNLSSLELGDSALYFCASSVDRGTEKLFFGSGTQLSVL.

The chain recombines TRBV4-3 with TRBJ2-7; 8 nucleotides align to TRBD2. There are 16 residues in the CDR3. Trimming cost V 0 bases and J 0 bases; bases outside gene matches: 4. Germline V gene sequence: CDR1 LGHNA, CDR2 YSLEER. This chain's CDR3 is CASSQELAASSYEQYF. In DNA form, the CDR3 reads TGCGCCAGCAGCCAAGAACTAGCGGCCAGCTCCTACGAGCAGTACTTC.

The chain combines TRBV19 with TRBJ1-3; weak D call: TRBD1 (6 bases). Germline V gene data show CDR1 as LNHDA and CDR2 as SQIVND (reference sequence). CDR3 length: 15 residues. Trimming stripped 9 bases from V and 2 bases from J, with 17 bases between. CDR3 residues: CASLYRVEPGNTIYF. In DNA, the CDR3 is TGTGCCAGCCTATACAGGGTAGAGCCTGGAAACACCATATATTTT.

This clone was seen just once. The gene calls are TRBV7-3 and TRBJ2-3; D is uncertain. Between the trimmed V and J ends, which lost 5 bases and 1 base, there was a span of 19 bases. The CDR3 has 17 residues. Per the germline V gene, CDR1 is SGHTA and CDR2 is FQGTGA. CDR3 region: CASSPPPGPIGTDTQYF. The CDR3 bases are TGTGCCAGCAGCCCCCCGCCGGGTCCTATCGGCACAGATACGCAGTATTTT.

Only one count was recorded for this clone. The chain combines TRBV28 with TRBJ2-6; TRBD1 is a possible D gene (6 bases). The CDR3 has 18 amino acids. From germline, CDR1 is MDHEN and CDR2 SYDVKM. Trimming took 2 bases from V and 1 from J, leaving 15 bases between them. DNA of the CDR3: TGTGCCAGCAGTTTAAACTCCGGCCAGGGGTCTGGGGCCAACGTCCTGACTTTC. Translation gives CASSLNSGQGSGANVLTF.

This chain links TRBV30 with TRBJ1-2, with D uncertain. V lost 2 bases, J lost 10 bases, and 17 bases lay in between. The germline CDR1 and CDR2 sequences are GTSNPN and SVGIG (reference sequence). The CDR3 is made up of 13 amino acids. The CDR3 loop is CAWSPLIGQAYTF. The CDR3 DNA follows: TGTGCCTGGAGTCCCCTCATAGGTCAGGCCTACACCTTC.

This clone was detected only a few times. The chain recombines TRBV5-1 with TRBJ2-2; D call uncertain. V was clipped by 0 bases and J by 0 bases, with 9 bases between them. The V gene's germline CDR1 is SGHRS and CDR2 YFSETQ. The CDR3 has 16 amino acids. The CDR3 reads CASSLGHFANTGELFF. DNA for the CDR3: TGCGCCAGCAGCTTGGGACACTTCGCGAACACCGGGGAGCTGTTTTTT.

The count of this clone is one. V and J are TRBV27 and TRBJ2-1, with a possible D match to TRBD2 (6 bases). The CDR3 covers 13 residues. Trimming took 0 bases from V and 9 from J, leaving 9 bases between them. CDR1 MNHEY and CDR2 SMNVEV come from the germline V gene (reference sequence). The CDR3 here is CASSLSAGTEQFF. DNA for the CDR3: TGTGCCAGCAGTTTATCGGCGGGAACTGAGCAGTTCTTC.

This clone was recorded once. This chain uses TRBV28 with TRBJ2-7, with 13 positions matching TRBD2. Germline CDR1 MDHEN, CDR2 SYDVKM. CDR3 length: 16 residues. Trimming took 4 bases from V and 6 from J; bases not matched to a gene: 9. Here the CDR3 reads CASSSGTSGIAGEQYF. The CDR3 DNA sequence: TGTGCCAGCAGTTCCGGGACTAGCGGGATCGCAGGCGAGCAGTACTTC.

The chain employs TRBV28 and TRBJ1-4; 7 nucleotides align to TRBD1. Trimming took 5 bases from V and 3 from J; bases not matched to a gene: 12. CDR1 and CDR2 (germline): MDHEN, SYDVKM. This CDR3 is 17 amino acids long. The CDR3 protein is CASSTLQGRRANEKLFF. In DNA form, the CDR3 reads TGTGCCAGCAGTACTTTACAGGGGCGGAGGGCTAATGAAAAACTGTTTTTT. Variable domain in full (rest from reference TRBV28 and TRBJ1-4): DVKVTQSSRYLVKRTGEKVFLECVQDMDHENMFWYRQDPGLGLRLIYFSYDVKMKEKGDIPEGYSVSREKKERFSLILESASTNQTSMYLCASSTLQGRRANEKLFFGSGTQLSVL.